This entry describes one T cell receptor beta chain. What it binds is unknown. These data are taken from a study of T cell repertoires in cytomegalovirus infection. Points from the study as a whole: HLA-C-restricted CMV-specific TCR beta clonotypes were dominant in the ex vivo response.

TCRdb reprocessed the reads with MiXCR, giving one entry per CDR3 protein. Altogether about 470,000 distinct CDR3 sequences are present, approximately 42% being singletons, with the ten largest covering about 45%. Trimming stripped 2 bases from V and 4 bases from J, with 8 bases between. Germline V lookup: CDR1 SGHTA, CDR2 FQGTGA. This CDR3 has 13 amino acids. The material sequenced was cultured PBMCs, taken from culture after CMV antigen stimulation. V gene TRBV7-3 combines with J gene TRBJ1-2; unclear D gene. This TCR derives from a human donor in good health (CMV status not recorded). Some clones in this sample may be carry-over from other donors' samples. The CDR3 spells CASSLSESYGYTF. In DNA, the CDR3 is TGTGCCAGCAGCTTATCCGAATCCTATGGCTACACCTTC.